This T cell receptor (beta chain) was recovered during a study of B cell selection in AIRE deficiency. Per the study methods: Patients' Tregs yielded tens of thousands of distinct TCRbeta sequences; donors' more than 95,000. The table came from immunoSEQ multiplex PCR; TCRdb's copy has only in-frame clones and leaves some out. That table furnishes V, J and clone size, whereas the DNA furnished D and trimming. The repertoire holds over 20,000 clones, with about 92% as singletons. About this clone: Its antigen remains unidentified.

Regulatory T cells were sorted as CD4+CD25hiCD127low/negative. The study's findings and limits: Shorter CDR3s marked shared Treg sequences, biased toward few non-templated insertions.

Trimming at V came to 5 bases and at J to 5 bases, leaving 11 bases not matched to a gene. This CDR3 has 16 residues. CDR1 is SEHNR and CDR2 is FQNEAQ in the germline V gene (reference sequence). The J gene is TRBJ1-1, the V gene TRBV7-9; TRBD1 aligns across 10 bases. The receptor was isolated from a human donor in good health. The sequencing sample was made of CD4+CD25+ Tregs sorted from PBMCs. CDR3 in amino acids: CASSQPDRGRGTEAFF. The CDR3 DNA reads as TGTGCCAGCAGCCAGCCAGACAGGGGGCGAGGAACTGAAGCTTTCTTT.